Listed below are T cell receptor beta chains from one sample, sequenced in a study of cytomegalovirus exposure and HLA in healthy donors. Sequencing used immunoSEQ multiplex PCR; TCRdb keeps in-frame clones, though not all of them. The sample gives some 130,000 clones, about 71% of which show up once; 2.1% is in the top ten. Sequenced input: PBMCs. These receptors came from a woman in her fifties or sixties in good health and CMV-seropositive. CDR3s include the opening cysteine and the closing phenylalanine or tryptophan.

j_call cdr3_length v_call cdr3_aa
TRBJ2-7 15 TRBV7-3 CASSLTSGSTYEQYF
TRBJ1-1 13 TRBV28 CASWRQGNTEAFF
TRBJ2-7 13 TRBV19 CASSRQDRYEQYF
TRBJ2-1 13 TRBV6-4 CASSDWAGDEQFF
TRBJ2-1 11 TRBV2 CASSEPREQFF
TRBJ1-6 16 TRBV6-5 CASSSSPGTYNSPLHF
TRBJ2-1 13 TRBV7-2 CASSFSRINEQFF
TRBJ1-2 13 TRBV19 CASRGISNYGYTF
TRBJ1-2 15 TRBV28 CASSLRGGLNYGYTF
TRBJ1-2 16 TRBV6-5 CASSSDVGGSGDGYTF
TRBJ2-2 13 TRBV28 CASSSSVTGELFF
TRBJ1-1 15 TRBV6-5 CASSYSGGMNTEAFF
TRBJ2-1 16 TRBV19 CATSPLDRSRYNEQFF
TRBJ2-1 14 TRBV9 CASSGLQGNNEQFF
TRBJ1-5 14 TRBV18 CASSPGTANQPQHF
TRBJ1-1 12 TRBV15 CATSRDFNEAFF
TRBJ2-7 15 TRBV18 CASSPAGLASYEQYF
TRBJ2-5 13 TRBV29-1 CSVHGLAAETQYF
TRBJ1-4 15 TRBV4-1 CASSQEGTGNEKLFF
TRBJ1-1 15 TRBV28 CASSSGQTTNTEAFF
TRBJ1-1 14 TRBV5-1 CASSSRTANTEAFF
TRBJ2-3 15 TRBV29-1 CSVGGGADTTDTQYF
TRBJ2-1 16 TRBV19 CASSPLASVTYNEQFF
TRBJ1-2 14 TRBV21-1 CASGRTGEDYGYTF
TRBJ1-1 13 TRBV7-9 CASSLVQGTEAFF
TRBJ1-5 14 TRBV28 CASSSGGRDQPQHF
TRBJ2-1 14 TRBV27 CASSLGLVYNEQFF
TRBJ2-1 15 TRBV6-5 CASSPWGQTYNEQFF
TRBJ1-5 15 TRBV9 CASSVSGGSNQPQHF
TRBJ2-7 15 TRBV11-2 CASSLVRTGSYEQYF
TRBJ1-2 14 TRBV6-1 CASNDPTEAWGYTF
TRBJ2-5 14 TRBV5-6 CASSTPDRQETQYF
TRBJ2-7 12 TRBV10-3 CAIRGDTYEQYF
TRBJ1-2 16 TRBV7-6 CASSLEPGGNNYGYTF
TRBJ1-2 13 TRBV6-5 CASYRGANYGYTF
TRBJ1-2 15 TRBV9 CASSVEGRGNYGYTF
TRBJ1-2 14 TRBV5-4 CASSSGLSNYGYTF
TRBJ1-2 15 TRBV7-8 CASSPTGQAGYGYTF
TRBJ1-3 15 TRBV6-5 CASSYSPGVGNTIYF
TRBJ1-5 15 TRBV6-6 CASSYSGGSNQPQHF